The 4 T cell receptor beta chains below come from one sample, sequenced in a study of T cell responses to AZD1222 COVID-19 vaccine. The repertoire was sequenced with immunoSEQ multiplex PCR; TCRdb's copy has only in-frame clones and lacks some. The sample contains tens of thousands of clones, roughly 87% of which appear only once. The material was peripheral blood, obtained 28 days after the second AZD1222 dose. Source of these receptors: an adult who received the AZD1222 COVID-19 vaccine.

In nucleotides, the CDR3 is TGTGCCAGCAGCCAAGGAGTCTTAGCGGAAGAGACCCAGTACTTC. It translates to CASSQGVLAEETQYF. The chain uses TRBV14 and TRBJ2-5; perhaps TRBD2 as D (6 bases). Germline CDR1 reads SGHDN; CDR2 reads FVKESK. V lost 1 base and J 3 bases, leaving 12 bases between the germline ends. The CDR3 consists of 15 residues.

V gene TRBV7-2 combines with J gene TRBJ2-2, with D possibly TRBD1 on 5 matching bases. Germline loops: CDR1 SGHTA, CDR2 FQGNSA. With 5 bases removed from V and 1 base from J, the gap between germline ends came to 11 bases. CDR3 length: 15 residues. CDR3 loop: CASSHRTENTGELFF. CDR3 DNA: TGTGCCAGCAGCCACAGGACGGAGAACACCGGGGAGCTGTTTTTT.

This clone was seen once. CDR3 nucleotide sequence: TGTGCCAGCAGCTTACAACTAGCGGGATTTTTCGAGACCCAGTACTTC. It specifies CASSLQLAGFFETQYF. V usage is TRBV7-8 and J usage is TRBJ2-5, with 10 positions matching TRBD2. V dropped 2 bases and J dropped 5; count of bases not matched to a gene: 8. This CDR3 contains 16 residues. Looked up from germline, CDR1 is SGHVS and CDR2 is FQNEAQ.

The chain recombines TRBV6-5 with TRBJ1-2, with TRBD1 matching over 8 bases. Looked up from germline, CDR1 is MNHEY and CDR2 is SVGAGI. This CDR3 spans 15 amino acids. J lost 5 bases, V lost 5 bases, and 10 bases had no gene match. The CDR3 nucleotides read TGTGCCAGCAGTCCAGGGACAGGTTCTCGTTATGGCTACACCTTC. Amino acid sequence: CASSPGTGSRYGYTF.